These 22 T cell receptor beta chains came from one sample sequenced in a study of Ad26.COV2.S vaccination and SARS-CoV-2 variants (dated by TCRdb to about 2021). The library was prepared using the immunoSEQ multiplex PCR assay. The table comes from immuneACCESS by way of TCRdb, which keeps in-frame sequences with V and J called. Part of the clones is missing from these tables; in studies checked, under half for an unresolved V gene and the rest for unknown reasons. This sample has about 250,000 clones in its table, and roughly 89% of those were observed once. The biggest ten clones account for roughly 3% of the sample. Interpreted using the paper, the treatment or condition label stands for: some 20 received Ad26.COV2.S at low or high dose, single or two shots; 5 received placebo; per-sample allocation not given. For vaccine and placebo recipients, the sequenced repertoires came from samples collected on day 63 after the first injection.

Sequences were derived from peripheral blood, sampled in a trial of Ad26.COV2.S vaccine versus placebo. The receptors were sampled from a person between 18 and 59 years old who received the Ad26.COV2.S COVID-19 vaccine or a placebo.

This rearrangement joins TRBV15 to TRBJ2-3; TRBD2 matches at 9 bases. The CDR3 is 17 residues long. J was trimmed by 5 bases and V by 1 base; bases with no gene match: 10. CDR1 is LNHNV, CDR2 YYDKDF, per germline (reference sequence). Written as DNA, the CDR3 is TGTGCCACCAGCAGAGGCGATAGCGGGAGAGGGGGAGATACGCAGTATTTT. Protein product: CATSRGDSGRGGDTQYF.

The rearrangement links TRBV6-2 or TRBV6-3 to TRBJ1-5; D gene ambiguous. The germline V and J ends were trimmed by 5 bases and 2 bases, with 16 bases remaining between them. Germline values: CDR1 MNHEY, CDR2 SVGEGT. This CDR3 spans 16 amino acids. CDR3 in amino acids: CASSPPGWRGNQPQHF. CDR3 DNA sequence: TGTGCCAGCAGTCCCCCGGGGTGGAGGGGCAATCAGCCCCAGCATTTT.

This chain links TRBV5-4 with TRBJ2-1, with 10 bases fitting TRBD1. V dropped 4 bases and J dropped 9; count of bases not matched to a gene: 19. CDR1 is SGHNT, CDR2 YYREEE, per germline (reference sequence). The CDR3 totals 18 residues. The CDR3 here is CASSPGTGEEVSDSEQFF. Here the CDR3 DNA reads TGTGCCAGCAGCCCTGGGACAGGGGAGGAGGTATCGGACAGTGAGCAGTTCTTC.

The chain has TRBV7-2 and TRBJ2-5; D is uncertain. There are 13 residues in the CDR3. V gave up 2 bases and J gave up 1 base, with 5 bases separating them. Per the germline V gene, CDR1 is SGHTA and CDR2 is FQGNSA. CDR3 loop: CASSLSPQETQYF. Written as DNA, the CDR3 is TGTGCCAGCAGCTTATCACCCCAAGAGACCCAGTACTTC.

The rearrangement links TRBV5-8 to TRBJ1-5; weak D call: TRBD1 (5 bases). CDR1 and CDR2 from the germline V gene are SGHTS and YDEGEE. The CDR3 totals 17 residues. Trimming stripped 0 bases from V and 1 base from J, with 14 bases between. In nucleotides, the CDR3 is TGTGCCAGCAGCTTGGGTTACAGGTTAGGCAGCAATCAGCCCCAGCATTTT. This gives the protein CASSLGYRLGSNQPQHF.

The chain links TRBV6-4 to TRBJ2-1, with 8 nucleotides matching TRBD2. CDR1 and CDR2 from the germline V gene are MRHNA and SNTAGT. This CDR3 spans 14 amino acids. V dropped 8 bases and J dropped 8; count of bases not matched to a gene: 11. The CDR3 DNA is TGTGCCAGCCTCCCGCGGCGGGAGGTCCATGAGCAGTTCTTC. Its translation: CASLPRREVHEQFF.

The CDR3 DNA follows: TGTGCCAGCAGTGAGCCGGGACAGGGGTTATACAATGAGCAGTTCTTC. The encoded protein is CASSEPGQGLYNEQFF. The chain joins TRBV6-1 to TRBJ2-1; 10 positions match TRBD1. The germline CDR1 and CDR2 sequences are MNHNS and SASEGT. Germline trimming cut 3 bases from V and 4 bases from J; bases unmatched to any gene: 6. The CDR3 runs 16 residues.

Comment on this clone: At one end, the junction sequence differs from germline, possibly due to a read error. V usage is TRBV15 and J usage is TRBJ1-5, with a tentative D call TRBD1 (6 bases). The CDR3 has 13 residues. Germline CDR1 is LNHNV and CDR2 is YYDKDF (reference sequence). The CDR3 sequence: CATSREARTARDF. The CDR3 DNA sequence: TGTGCCACCAGCAGAGAGGCAAGGACAGCCAGAGATTTT.

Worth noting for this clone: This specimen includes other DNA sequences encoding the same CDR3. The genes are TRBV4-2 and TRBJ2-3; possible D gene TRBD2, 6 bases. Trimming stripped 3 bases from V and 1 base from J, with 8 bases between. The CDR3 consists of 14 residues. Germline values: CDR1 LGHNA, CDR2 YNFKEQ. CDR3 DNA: TGTGCCAGCAGCCATTGGGGGGGCACAGATACGCAGTATTTT. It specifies CASSHWGGTDTQYF.

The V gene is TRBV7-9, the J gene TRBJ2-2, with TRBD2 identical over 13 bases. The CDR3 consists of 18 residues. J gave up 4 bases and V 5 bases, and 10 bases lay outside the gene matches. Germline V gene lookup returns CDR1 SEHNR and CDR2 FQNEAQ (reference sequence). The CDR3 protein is CASSPKTSGRWGTGELFF. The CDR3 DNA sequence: TGTGCCAGCAGCCCAAAGACTAGCGGGAGGTGGGGCACCGGGGAGCTGTTTTTT.

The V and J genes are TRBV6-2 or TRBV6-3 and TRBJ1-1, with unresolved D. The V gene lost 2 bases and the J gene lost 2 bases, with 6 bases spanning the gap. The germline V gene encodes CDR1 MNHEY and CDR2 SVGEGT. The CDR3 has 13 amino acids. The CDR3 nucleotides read TGTGCCAGCAGTTACCGAGACAACACTGAAGCTTTCTTT. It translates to CASSYRDNTEAFF.

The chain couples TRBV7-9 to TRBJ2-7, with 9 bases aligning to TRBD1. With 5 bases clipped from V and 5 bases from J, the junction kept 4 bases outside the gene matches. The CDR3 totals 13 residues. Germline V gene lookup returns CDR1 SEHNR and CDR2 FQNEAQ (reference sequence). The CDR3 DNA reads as TGTGCCAGCAGCCCCAGGACAGGGGACGAGCAGTACTTC. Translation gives CASSPRTGDEQYF.

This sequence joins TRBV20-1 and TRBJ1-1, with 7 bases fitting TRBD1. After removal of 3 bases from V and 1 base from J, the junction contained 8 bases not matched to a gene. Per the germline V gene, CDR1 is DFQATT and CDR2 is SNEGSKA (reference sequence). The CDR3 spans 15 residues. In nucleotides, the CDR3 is TGCAGTGCTAGTTCCGGGGGACAGACGAACACTGAAGCTTTCTTT. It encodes CSASSGGQTNTEAFF.

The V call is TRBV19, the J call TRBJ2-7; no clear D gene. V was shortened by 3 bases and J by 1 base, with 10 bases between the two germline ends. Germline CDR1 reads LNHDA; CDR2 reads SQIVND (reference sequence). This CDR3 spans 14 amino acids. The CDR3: CASSISAGSYEQYV. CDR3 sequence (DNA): TGTGCCAGTAGTATCTCAGCTGGTTCCTACGAGCAGTACGTC.

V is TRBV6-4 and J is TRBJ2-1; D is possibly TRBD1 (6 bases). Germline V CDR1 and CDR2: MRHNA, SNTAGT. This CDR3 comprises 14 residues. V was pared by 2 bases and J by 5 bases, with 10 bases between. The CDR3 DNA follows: TGTGCCAGCAGTGACCATGGACAGCACAATGAGCAGTTCTTC. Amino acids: CASSDHGQHNEQFF.

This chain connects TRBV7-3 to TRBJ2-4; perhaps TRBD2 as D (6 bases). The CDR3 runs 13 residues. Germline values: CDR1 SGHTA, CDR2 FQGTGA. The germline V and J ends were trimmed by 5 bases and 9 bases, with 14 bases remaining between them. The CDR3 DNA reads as TGTGCCAGCAGCCCCGGGGGACTTCGCATTCAGTACTTC. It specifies CASSPGGLRIQYF.

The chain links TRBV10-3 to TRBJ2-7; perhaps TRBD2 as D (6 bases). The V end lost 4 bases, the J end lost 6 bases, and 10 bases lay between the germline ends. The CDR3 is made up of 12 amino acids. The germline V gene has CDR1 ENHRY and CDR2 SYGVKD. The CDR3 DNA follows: TGTGCCATCAGTGTGGAGGGTAGCGAGCAGTACGTC. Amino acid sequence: CAISVEGSEQYV.

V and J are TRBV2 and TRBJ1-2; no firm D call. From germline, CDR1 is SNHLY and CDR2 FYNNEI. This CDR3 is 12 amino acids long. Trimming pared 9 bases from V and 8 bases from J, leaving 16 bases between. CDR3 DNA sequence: TGTGCCAGAAAACGGACGGTGGAGGGCTACACCTTC. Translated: CARKRTVEGYTF.

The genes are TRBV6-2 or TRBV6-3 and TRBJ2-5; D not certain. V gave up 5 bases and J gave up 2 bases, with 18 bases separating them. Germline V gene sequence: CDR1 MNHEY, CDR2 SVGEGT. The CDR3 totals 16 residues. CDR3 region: CASSRPGPRPQETQYF. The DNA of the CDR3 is TGTGCCAGCAGTCGACCGGGCCCCAGGCCGCAAGAGACCCAGTACTTC.

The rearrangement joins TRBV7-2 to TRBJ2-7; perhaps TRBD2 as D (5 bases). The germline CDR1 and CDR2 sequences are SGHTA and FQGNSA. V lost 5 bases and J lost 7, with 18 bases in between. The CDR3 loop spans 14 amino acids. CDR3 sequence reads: CASSDRGSTREQYF. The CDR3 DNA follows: TGTGCCAGCAGCGATAGAGGGTCGACGAGGGAGCAGTACTTC.

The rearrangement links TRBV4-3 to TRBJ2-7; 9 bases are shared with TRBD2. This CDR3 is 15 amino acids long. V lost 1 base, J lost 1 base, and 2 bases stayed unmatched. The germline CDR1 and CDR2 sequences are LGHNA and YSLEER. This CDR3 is CASSQALAGSYEQYV. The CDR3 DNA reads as TGCGCCAGCAGCCAAGCGCTAGCGGGGTCCTACGAGCAGTACGTC.

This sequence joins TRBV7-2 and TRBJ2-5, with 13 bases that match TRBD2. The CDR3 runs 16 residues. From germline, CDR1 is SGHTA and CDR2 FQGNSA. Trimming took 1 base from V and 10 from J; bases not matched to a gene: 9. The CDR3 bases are TGTGCCAGCAGCTTAGAACTAGCGGGAGGGCTCGTCAACCAGTACTTC. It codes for CASSLELAGGLVNQYF.